The source of this T cell receptor beta chain is a study of blood T cell repertoires in COVID-19. For the study at large: Collection of acute and convalescent COVID-19 samples took place in the United States, Italy and Spain. Nucleic acid was either cDNA or gDNA, and it came from T cells, B-cell-depleted T cells, or PBMCs.

Per the study methods: Amplification with reference gene primers provided the estimates of nucleated cell counts. Assay used: immunoSEQ multiplex PCR; TCRdb lists only in-frame clones, some missing. Clonal size and the V and J genes are those of that table, whereas D and trimming came from the DNA. Altogether under 45,000 clones are present, around 87% being singletons, with the ten largest covering over 9%. The CDR3 length is 16 residues. Unmatched junction bases numbered 2, after V lost 5 bases and J lost 1 base. Germline CDR1 reads SNHLY; CDR2 reads FYNNEI. This clonotype was obtained from an elderly man with active COVID-19. The chain employs TRBV2 and TRBJ2-2; TRBD2 aligns across 12 bases. The sequenced material came from peripheral blood. The CDR3 loop is CASSKTSGRNTGELFF. In nucleotides, the CDR3 is TGTGCCAGCAGTAAGACTAGCGGGAGGAACACCGGGGAGCTGTTTTTT.